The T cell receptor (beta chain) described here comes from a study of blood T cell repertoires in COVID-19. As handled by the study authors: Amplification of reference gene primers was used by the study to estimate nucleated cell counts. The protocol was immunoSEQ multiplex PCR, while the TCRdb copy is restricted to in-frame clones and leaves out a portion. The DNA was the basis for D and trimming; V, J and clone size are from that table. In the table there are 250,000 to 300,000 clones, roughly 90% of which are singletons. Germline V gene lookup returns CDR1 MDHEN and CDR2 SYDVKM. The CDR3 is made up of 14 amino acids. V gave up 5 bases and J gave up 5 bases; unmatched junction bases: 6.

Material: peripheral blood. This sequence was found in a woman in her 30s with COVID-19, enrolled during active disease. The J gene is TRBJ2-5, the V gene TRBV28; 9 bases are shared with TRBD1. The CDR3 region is CASSPRTGEETQYF. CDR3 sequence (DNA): TGTGCCAGCAGTCCCCGGACAGGGGAGGAGACCCAGTACTTC.